This passage covers 10 T cell receptor beta chains from one sample sequenced in a study of regulatory dendritic cells for organ transplantation. Allogeneic regulatory or mature dendritic cells were co-cultured for four to six days with CFSE-labeled sorted T cells at 1:10. These receptors' targets are unknown. The assay was immunoSEQ multiplex PCR, and TCRdb's table has in-frame clones only and misses some. The sample includes tens of thousands of clones, over 75% of them seen just once. The specimen was naive CD4+ T cells from blood cultured with dendritic cells. Documented subset: CD45RA+ naive T cells. The receptors shown here come from a human donor in good health.

The chain carries TRBV28 and TRBJ1-5; 8 bases are shared with TRBD1. Trimming cost V 5 bases and J 2 bases; bases outside gene matches: 2. CDR3 length: 14 residues. Germline V gene data show CDR1 as MDHEN and CDR2 as SYDVKM. The CDR3 loop is CASSKTGGNQPQHF. CDR3 in DNA: TGTGCCAGCAGTAAGACAGGGGGCAATCAGCCCCAGCATTTT.

The genes are TRBV7-2 and TRBJ1-1, with D unclear. Germline CDR1 and CDR2: SGHTA and FQGNSA. This CDR3 contains 13 residues. V gave up 1 base and J gave up 3 bases, with 6 bases separating them. The CDR3 DNA reads TGTGCCAGCAGCTTAGGGACCTACACTGAAGCTTTCTTT. It is translated as CASSLGTYTEAFF.

The genes are TRBV6-5 and TRBJ2-1, with TRBD2 as a possible D gene (5 bases). The V end was cut by 7 bases, the J end by 9 bases, with 10 bases between. Germline assignment: CDR1 MNHEY and CDR2 SVGAGI. The CDR3 has 11 amino acids. Here the CDR3 reads CASKEGSEQFF. The CDR3 DNA follows: TGTGCCAGCAAGGAAGGGAGTGAGCAGTTCTTC.

This chain joins TRBV6-5 and TRBJ1-2; 9 bases map to TRBD1. The CDR3 extends over 14 amino acids. V shed 6 bases, J shed 8 bases, and the junction held 10 bases outside the gene matches. The germline gives CDR1 MNHEY, CDR2 SVGAGI. CDR3 bases: TGTGCCAGCAGGAGAACCCGACAGGGGGGAGGCTACACCTTC. It codes for CASRRTRQGGGYTF.

J is TRBJ1-1 and V is TRBV10-3, with 9 nucleotides matching TRBD1. After removal of 2 bases from V and 11 bases from J, the junction contained 6 bases not matched to a gene. Per the germline V gene, CDR1 is ENHRY and CDR2 is SYGVKD. The CDR3 runs 13 residues. As DNA, the CDR3 is TGTGCCATCAGTGAGGACAGGGGGAGTGGGGCTTTCTTT. Its protein is CAISEDRGSGAFF.

V is TRBV1 and J is TRBJ1-5; TRBD1 is the table's D call and was not checked against the DNA. TRBV1 is assigned pseudogene status. The CDR3 is 15 residues long. The CDR3 nucleotides are TGCACCAGCAGCCGGACAGATTCGAGCAATCAGCCCCAGCATTTT. Residues: CTSSRTDSSNQPQHF.

This chain links TRBV19 with TRBJ1-3; possible D gene TRBD1, 5 bases. V lost 9 bases and J lost 4, with 13 bases in between. This CDR3 comprises 13 residues. Germline CDR1 LNHDA, CDR2 SQIVND (reference sequence). DNA for the CDR3: TGTGCCAGCAGGCAGGGTTCGGGAAACACCATATATTTT. Translated, it gives CASRQGSGNTIYF.

The rearrangement uses TRBV6-1 and TRBJ1-4; 8 bases line up with TRBD1. The CDR3 totals 15 residues. In germline, CDR1 is MNHNS, CDR2 SASEGT. V lost 6 bases to trimming and J lost 11 bases; unmatched junction nucleotides: 14. CDR3 DNA: TGTGCCAGCAGAGAACCTCAGGGGGCACTGGGGAAACTGTTTTTT. Protein product: CASREPQGALGKLFF.

CDR3 nucleotides: TGCGCCACTCCCCCCGGTCGGAGGGACCTCGAGCAGTACTTC. Encoded protein: CATPPGRRDLEQYF. The rearrangement links TRBV10-1 to TRBJ2-7; maybe TRBD2 (6 bases). V was clipped by 10 bases and J by 6 bases, with 22 bases between them. Germline values: CDR1 WNHNN, CDR2 SYGVQD (reference sequence). The CDR3 is made up of 14 amino acids.

The chain recombines TRBV4-2 with TRBJ2-1, with 8 bases matching TRBD2. The germline V gene encodes CDR1 LGHNA and CDR2 YNFKEQ. The CDR3 has 16 residues. J was trimmed by 6 bases and V by 0 bases; bases with no gene match: 7. The CDR3 here is CASSQDRRAGGNEQFF. The CDR3 coding sequence is TGTGCCAGCAGCCAAGATCGCCGGGCGGGGGGCAATGAGCAGTTCTTC.